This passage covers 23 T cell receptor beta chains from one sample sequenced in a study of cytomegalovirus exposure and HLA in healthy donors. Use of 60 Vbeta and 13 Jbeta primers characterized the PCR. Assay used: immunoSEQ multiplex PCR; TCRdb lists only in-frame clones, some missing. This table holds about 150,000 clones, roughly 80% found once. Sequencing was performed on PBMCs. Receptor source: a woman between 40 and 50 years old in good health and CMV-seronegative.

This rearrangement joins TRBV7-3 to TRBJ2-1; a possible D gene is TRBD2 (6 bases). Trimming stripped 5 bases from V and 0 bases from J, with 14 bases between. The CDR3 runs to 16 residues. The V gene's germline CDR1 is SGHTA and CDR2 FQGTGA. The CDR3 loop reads CASSPLRESSYNEQFF. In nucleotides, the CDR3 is TGTGCCAGCAGCCCCCTCCGGGAGAGCTCCTACAATGAGCAGTTCTTC.

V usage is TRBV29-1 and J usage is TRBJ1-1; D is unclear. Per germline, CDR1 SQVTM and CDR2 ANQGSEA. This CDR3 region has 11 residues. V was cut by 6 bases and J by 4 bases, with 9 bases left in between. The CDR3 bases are TGCAGCGTGTCGGGTTTCACTGAAGCTTTCTTT. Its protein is CSVSGFTEAFF.

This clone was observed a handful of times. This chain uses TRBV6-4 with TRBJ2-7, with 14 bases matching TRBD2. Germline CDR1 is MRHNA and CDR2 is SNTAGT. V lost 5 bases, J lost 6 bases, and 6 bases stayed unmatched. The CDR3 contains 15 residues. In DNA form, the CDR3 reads TGTGCCAGCAGTCTGGGACTAGCGGGAGTAAGCGAGCAGTACTTC. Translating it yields CASSLGLAGVSEQYF.

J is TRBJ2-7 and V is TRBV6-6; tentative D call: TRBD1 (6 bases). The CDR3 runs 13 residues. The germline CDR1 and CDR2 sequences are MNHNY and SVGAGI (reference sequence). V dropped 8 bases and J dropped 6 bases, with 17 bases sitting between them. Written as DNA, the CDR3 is TGTGCCAGCGATATACCGGACAGTGCCGAGCAGTACTTC. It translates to CASDIPDSAEQYF.

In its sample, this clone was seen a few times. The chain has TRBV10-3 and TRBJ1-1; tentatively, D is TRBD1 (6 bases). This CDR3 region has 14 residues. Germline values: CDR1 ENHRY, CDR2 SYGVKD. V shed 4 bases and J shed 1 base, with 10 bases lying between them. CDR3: CAISGGGANTEAFF. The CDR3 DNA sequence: TGTGCCATCAGTGGAGGGGGGGCGAACACTGAAGCTTTCTTT.

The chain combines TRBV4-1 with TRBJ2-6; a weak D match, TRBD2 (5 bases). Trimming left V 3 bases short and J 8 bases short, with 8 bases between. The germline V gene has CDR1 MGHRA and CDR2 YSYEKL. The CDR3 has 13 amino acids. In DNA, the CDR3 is TGCGCCAGCAGCCACAGACTACCCAACGTCCTGACTTTC. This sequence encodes CASSHRLPNVLTF.

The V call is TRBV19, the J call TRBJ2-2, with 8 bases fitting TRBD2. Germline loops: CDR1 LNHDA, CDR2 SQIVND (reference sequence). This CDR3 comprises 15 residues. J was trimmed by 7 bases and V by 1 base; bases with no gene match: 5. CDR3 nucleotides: TGTGCCAGTAGTATAGGGGGACTAGTTGGCGGGGAGCTGTTTTTT. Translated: CASSIGGLVGGELFF.

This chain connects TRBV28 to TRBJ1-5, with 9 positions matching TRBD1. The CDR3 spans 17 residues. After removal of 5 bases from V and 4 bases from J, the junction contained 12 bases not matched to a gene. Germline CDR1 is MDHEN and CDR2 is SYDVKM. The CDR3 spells CASSPGQGVSGNQPQHF. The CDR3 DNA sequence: TGTGCCAGCAGTCCGGGACAGGGTGTTTCGGGAAATCAGCCCCAGCATTTT.

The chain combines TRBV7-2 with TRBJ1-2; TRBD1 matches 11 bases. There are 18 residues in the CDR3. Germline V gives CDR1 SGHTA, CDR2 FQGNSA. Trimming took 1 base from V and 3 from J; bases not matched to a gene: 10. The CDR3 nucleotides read TGTGCCAGCAGCTTAGTGAGGACAGGGGGCGGAGGCCACTATGGCTACACCTTC. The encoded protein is CASSLVRTGGGGHYGYTF. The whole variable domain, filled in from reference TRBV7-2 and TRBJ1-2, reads GAGVSQSPSNKVTEKGKDVELRCDPISGHTALYWYRQSLGQGLEFLIYFQGNSAPDKSGLPSDRFSAERTGGSVSTLTIQRTQQEDSAVYLCASSLVRTGGGGHYGYTFGSGTRLTVV.

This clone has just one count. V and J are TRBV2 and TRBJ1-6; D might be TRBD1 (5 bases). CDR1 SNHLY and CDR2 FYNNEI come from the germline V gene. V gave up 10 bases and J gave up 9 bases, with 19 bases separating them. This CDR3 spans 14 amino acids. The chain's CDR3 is CAIKIRGDSSPLHF. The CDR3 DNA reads TGTGCCATCAAAATCCGGGGGGATAGTTCACCCCTCCACTTT.

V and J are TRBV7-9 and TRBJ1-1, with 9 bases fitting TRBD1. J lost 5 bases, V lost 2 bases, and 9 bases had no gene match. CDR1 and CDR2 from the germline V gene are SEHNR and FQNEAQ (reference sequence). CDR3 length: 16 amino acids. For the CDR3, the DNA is TGTGCCAGCAGCTTACCACGGGGACAGGGCGAAACTGAAGCTTTCTTT. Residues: CASSLPRGQGETEAFF.

CDR3 amino acids: CASSEPGTGIYEQYF. In nucleotides, the CDR3 is TGCGCCAGCAGTGAACCCGGGACAGGAATTTACGAGCAGTACTTC. The chain is built from TRBV10-2 and TRBJ2-7; 8 positions agree with TRBD1. Germline V gene sequence: CDR1 WSHSY, CDR2 SAAADI. The CDR3 sequence is 15 residues long. The V segment lost 3 bases and the J segment 4 bases; nucleotides outside the gene matches: 8.

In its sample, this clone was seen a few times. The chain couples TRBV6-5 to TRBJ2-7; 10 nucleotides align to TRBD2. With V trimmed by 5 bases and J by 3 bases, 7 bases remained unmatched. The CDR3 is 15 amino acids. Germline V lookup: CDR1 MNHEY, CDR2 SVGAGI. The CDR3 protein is CASSPLRLAGYEQYF. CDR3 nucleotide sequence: TGTGCCAGCAGTCCCCTGCGACTAGCGGGCTACGAGCAGTACTTC.

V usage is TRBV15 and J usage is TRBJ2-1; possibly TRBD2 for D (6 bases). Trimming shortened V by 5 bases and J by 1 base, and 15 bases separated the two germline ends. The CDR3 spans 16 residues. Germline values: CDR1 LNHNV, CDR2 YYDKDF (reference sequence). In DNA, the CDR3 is TGTGCCACCAGCCATTATAGCGGAGGGTCCTACAATGAGCAGTTCTTC. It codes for CATSHYSGGSYNEQFF.

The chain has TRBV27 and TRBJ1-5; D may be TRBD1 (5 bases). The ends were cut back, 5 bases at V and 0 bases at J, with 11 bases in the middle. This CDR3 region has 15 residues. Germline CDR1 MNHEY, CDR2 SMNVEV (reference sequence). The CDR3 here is CASSKGHLSNQPQHF. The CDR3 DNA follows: TGTGCCAGCAGTAAAGGACATCTTAGCAATCAGCCCCAGCATTTT.

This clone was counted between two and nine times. CDR3 amino acids: CASSPGSTGIGFVYEQYF. In DNA, the CDR3 is TGCGCCAGCAGCCCAGGGTCGACAGGGATCGGTTTCGTGTACGAGCAGTACTTC. The gene calls are TRBV5-1 and TRBJ2-7, with 7 bases aligning to TRBD1. Germline-derived CDR1 and CDR2 are SGHRS and YFSETQ. Trimming at V came to 4 bases and at J to 4 bases, leaving 20 bases not matched to a gene. The CDR3 loop spans 18 amino acids. Complete variable domain (other parts from reference TRBV5-1 and TRBJ2-7): KAGVTQTPRYLIKTRGQQVTLSCSPISGHRSVSWYQQTPGQGLQFLFEYFSETQRNKGNFPGRFSGRQFSNSRSEMNVSTLELGDSALYLCASSPGSTGIGFVYEQYFGPGTRLTVT.

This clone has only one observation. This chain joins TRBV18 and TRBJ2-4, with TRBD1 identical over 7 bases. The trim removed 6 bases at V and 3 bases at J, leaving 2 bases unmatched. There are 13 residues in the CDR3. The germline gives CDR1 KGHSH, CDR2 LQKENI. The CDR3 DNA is TGTGCCAGCTCGAGGGACAGCAAAAACATTCAGTACTTC. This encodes CASSRDSKNIQYF.

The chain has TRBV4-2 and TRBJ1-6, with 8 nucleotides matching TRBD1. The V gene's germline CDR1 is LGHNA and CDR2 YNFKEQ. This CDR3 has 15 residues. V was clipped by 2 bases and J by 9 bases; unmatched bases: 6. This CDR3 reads CASSQLDRVGSPLHF. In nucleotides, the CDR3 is TGTGCCAGCAGCCAACTGGACAGGGTCGGTTCACCCCTCCACTTT.

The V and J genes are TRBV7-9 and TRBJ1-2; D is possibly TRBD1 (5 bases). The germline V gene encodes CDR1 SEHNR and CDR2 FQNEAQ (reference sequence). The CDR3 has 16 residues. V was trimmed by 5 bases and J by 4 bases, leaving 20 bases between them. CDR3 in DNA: TGTGCCAGCAGCCCAGCATCGGGAGGGGCCGGCTATGGCTACACCTTC. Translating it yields CASSPASGGAGYGYTF.

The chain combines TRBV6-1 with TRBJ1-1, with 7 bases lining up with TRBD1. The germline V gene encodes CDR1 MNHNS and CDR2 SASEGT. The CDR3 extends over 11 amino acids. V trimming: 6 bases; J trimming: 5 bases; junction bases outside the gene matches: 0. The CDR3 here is CASRTGTEAFF. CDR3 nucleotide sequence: TGTGCCAGCAGGACAGGGACTGAAGCTTTCTTT.

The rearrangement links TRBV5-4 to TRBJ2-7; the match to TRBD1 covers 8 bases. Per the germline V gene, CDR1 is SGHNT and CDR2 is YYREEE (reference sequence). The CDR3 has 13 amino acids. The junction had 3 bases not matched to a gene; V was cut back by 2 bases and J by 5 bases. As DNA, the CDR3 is TGTGCCAGCAGCTTCGACAGGGGTGACGAGCAGTACTTC. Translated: CASSFDRGDEQYF.

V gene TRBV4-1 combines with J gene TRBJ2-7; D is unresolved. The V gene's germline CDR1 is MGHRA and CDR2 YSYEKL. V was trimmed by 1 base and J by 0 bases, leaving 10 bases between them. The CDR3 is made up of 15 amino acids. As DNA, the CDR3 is TGCGCCAGCAGCCAAGGCGGCTCACCCTCCTACGAGCAGTACTTC. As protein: CASSQGGSPSYEQYF.

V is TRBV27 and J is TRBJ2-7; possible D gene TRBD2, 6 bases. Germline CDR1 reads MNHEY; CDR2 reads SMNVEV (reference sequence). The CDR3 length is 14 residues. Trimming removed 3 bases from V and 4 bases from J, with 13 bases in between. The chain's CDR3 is CASSFDGRAYEQYF. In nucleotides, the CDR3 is TGTGCCAGCAGTTTTGACGGGAGAGCTTACGAGCAGTACTTC.